The TCR beta chain described here comes from a study of blood T cell repertoires in COVID-19. Study at large: Some COVID-19 samples were acute and others convalescent; all came from the United States, Italy and Spain. PBMCs, B-cell-depleted T cells, or T cells were the source of the cDNA or gDNA that made up the material.

Libraries were prepared by immunoSEQ multiplex PCR; TCRdb keeps only in-frame clonotypes and omits some of them. The profile covers roughly 330,000 clones, with 70% to 90% appearing a single time and about 5.7% taken by the ten largest. The V gene's germline CDR1 is SGDLS and CDR2 YYNGEE. The ends were cut back, 7 bases at V and 4 bases at J, with 21 bases in the middle. The CDR3 extends over 15 amino acids. The chain has TRBV9 and TRBJ2-7, with D possibly being TRBD1 (6 bases). The receptor was isolated from a woman in her twenties or thirties who had recovered from COVID-19. The sequenced material came from PBMCs or T cells enriched from blood (not recorded which). The CDR3 region has the DNA TGTGCCAGCTCAAAGGGGGACGGCGTAGGGTACGAGCAGTACTTC. As protein: CASSKGDGVGYEQYF.